This T cell receptor beta chain was profiled in a study of shared clonotypes between healthy human individuals. V was trimmed by 8 bases and J by 1 base, leaving 11 bases between them. Germline CDR1 is SQVTM and CDR2 is ANQGSEA. There are 12 residues in the CDR3. The table lists this clone with a few counts. Some clones are missing from TCRdb's copy, which holds only in-frame ones; the method was immunoSEQ multiplex PCR. The sample holds about 2.3 million clones; 85% to 95% are singletons and the top ten take 0.37%. The sample was naive CD4+ T cells from PBMCs. Noted subset: CD45RA+ positively selected. This rearrangement joins TRBV29-1 to TRBJ1-1; D is unresolved. This TCR was sampled from a man between 18 and 29 years old in good health. Some clones in this sample may be carry-over from other donors' samples. The CDR3 nucleotides read TGCAGCATCACATCAGCGAACACTGAAGCTTTCTTT. The encoded protein is CSITSANTEAFF. Together with reference TRBV29-1 and TRBJ1-1, the CDR3 gives the full variable domain: SAVISQKPSRDICQRGTSLTIQCQVDSQVTMMFWYRQQPGQSLTLIATANQGSEATYESGFVIDKFPISRPNLTFSTLTVSNMSPEDSSIYLCSITSANTEAFFGQGTRLTVV.